Listed below are T cell receptor beta chains from one sample, sequenced in a study of cytomegalovirus exposure and HLA in healthy donors. Sequencing used immunoSEQ multiplex PCR; TCRdb keeps in-frame clones, though not all of them. The sample carries roughly 220,000 clones, around 80% recorded once. The source material was PBMCs. Receptors were obtained from a man aged 45 to 65 in good health and CMV-seronegative. CDR3s leave out the opening cysteine and the closing phenylalanine or tryptophan. Fields, in order: J gene, D gene, V gene, CDR3 protein. A D gene is named only where the DNA matches it firmly.

TRBJ1-1	TRBD1	TRBV11-2	ASSFLQGMNTEAF
TRBJ2-3	NA	TRBV7-2	ASTGDPAVTQY
TRBJ2-5	TRBD1	TRBV6-1	ASSRQGVTQY
TRBJ2-7	TRBD2	TRBV19	ASSPSSGRDEQY
TRBJ2-2	NA	TRBV10-3	AISGQGGTGELF
TRBJ2-3	TRBD2	TRBV5-1	ASSSGTRSPDTQY
TRBJ2-3	TRBD2	TRBV4-1	ASSQRTSGRAGTQY
TRBJ2-6	NA	TRBV28	ASSLQPSGANGLT
NA	TRBD2	TRBV2	ASTGEAGGTHEQY
TRBJ2-7	NA	TRBV4-1	ASSVQALPSYEQY
TRBJ1-5	TRBD1	TRBV5-1	ASSPGTGGNQPQH
TRBJ1-2	NA	TRBV28	ASSFREANYGYT
TRBJ2-1	TRBD2	TRBV9	ASSPSAGVHNEQF
TRBJ1-6	TRBD1	TRBV5-6	ASSLRTGSNSPLH
TRBJ1-1	TRBD1	TRBV6-5	ASSRTGGSTEAF
TRBJ2-1	TRBD2	TRBV4-1	ASSQILAGGSYNEQF
TRBJ2-2	TRBD2	TRBV28	ASTDTSGRDTGELF
TRBJ2-5	TRBD1	TRBV5-1	ASSLAGKGAPGETQY
TRBJ2-7	TRBD2	TRBV7-8	ASSLFQAGAYEQY
TRBJ1-5	TRBD1	TRBV30	AWSIRAGQGESQPQH
TRBJ2-3	TRBD2	TRBV18	ASGLAGFTDTQY
TRBJ1-1	NA	TRBV27	ASSLKHENTEAF
TRBJ2-1	TRBD2	TRBV7-2	ASSTRGLAGGPGHEQF
TRBJ2-7	NA	TRBV18	ASSSSAVEQY
TRBJ2-7	NA	TRBV5-1	ASSFTGQSYEQY
TRBJ1-4	NA	TRBV28	ASSSGSPREKLF
TRBJ2-1	TRBD2	TRBV5-1	ASMVAGLNNEQF
TRBJ1-5	NA	TRBV2	ASTAFYSNQPQH
TRBJ2-1	TRBD2	TRBV9	ASSVVSGGGQF
TRBJ1-1	NA	TRBV29-1	SVEGGVPNTEAF
TRBJ1-5	NA	TRBV27	ASGHRGAYQPQH
TRBJ2-7	TRBD1	TRBV11-3	ASSPGQGYEQY
TRBJ2-6	TRBD2	TRBV5-1	ASSLGAGGGYSGANVLT
TRBJ1-1	NA	TRBV29-1	SVDFRRGIPMNTEAF
TRBJ2-5	NA	TRBV7-7	ASSLGQGETQY
TRBJ1-3	NA	TRBV15	ATSRDQGRNTIY
TRBJ2-3	NA	TRBV27	ASSLDQGSKDTQY
TRBJ2-7	TRBD1	TRBV5-1	ASSPDRGEQY
TRBJ2-1	TRBD2	TRBV5-1	ASSFLLAGEGNEQF
TRBJ2-3	TRBD1	TRBV6-5	ASSSPGQGPHTQY
TRBJ2-1	NA	TRBV7-9	ASSKGGVGNEQF
TRBJ2-7	TRBD2	TRBV7-2	ASSLAGTSGSYEQY
TRBJ2-7	TRBD1	TRBV27	ASSSLTGVGEQY
TRBJ1-1	TRBD1	TRBV14	ASRRQGRTEAF
TRBJ2-7	NA	TRBV21-1	ASSKEEEQGREEEQY
TRBJ2-1	TRBD2	TRBV19	ASSEWTSGNEQF
TRBJ1-1	NA	TRBV4-2	ASSQGTAVNTEAF
TRBJ2-1	NA	TRBV7-9	ASIPSGARDNEQF
TRBJ2-1	TRBD2	TRBV5-1	ASSTRLARDNEQF
TRBJ2-7	NA	TRBV4-2	ASSQAGSTRFSFYEQY
TRBJ2-3	TRBD2	TRBV7-3	ASSLSGRDDTQY
TRBJ2-1	TRBD1	TRBV7-9	ASSSFTGQSYNEQF
TRBJ2-3	NA	TRBV2	ASSEASTDTQY